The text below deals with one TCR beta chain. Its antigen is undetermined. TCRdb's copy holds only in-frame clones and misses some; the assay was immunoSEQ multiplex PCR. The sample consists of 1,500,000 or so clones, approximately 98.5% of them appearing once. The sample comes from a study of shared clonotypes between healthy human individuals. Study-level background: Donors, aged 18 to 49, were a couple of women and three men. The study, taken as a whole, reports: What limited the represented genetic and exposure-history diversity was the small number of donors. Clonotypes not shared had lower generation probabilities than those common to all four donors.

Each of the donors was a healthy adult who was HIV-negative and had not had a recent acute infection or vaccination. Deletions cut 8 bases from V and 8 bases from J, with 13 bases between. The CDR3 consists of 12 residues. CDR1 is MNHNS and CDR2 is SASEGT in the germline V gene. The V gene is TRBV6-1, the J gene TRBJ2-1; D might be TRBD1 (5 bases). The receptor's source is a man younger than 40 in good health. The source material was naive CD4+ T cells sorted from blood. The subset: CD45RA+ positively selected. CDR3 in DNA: TGTGCCAGCGGCAGGGCACAGCATGAGCAGTTCTTC. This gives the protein CASGRAQHEQFF.